This TCR beta chain was identified during a study of beta chain features in type 1 diabetes. Whole-study findings and limits: Cells carrying high TCR expression could end up over-represented when cDNA is sequenced. Any HLA effect on TCRB rearrangement was left unresolved by small sub-analyses. Naive, central memory and Treg TCRB repertoires seemed to resemble each other more closely in patients than they did in healthy donors. Moderately but significantly shorter TCRB CDR3s were found in Type 1 diabetes patients in all four CD4+ subsets.

This clone was counted between two and nine times. Its antigen is not known. Blood was collected once per donor into heparin, averaging around 120 mL. As every portion of the isolated RNA was reverse transcribed, the sequencing read expressed TCRB transcripts. This table comes from immunoSEQ multiplex PCR, and its TCRdb copy is limited to in-frame clones, with some not included. The sample comprises about 160,000 clones, 6.5% to 10% of which are singletons, and approximately 0.54% rests with the top ten. The sequencing input was central memory CD4+ T cells from blood. This TCR was recovered from a woman between 18 and 29 years old with type 1 diabetes.

This CDR3 is CASSRMIWGAANEKLFF. DNA of the CDR3: TGTGCCAGTAGTAGGATGATTTGGGGAGCGGCTAATGAAAAACTGTTTTTT. The chain has TRBV19 and TRBJ1-4; D is undetermined. Trimming pared 4 bases from V and 3 bases from J, leaving 18 bases between. This CDR3 is built from 17 residues. Germline CDR1 LNHDA, CDR2 SQIVND (reference sequence).